The 18 T cell receptor beta chains reported below all come from one sample, sequenced in a study of T cells after yellow fever vaccination. TCRdb passed the 5' RACE reads through MiXCR, listing each CDR3 protein once. The sample holds 200,000 to 250,000 distinct CDR3 sequences, roughly 3% seen once. The sample was CD4+ T cells sorted from PBMCs, taken 10 days after the yellow fever booster vaccination. Source of these receptors: a man aged 18 to 30 who received the YFV17D yellow fever vaccine.

V and J are TRBV7-2 and TRBJ1-2, with D perhaps matching TRBD1 (6 bases). CDR1 and CDR2 from the germline V gene are SGHTA and FQGNSA. V was pared by 1 base and J by 2 bases, with 8 bases between. This CDR3 contains 14 residues. The CDR3 bases are TGTGCCAGCAGCTTAGTTGGACAGAACTATGGCTACACCTTC. Translation: CASSLVGQNYGYTF.

This clonotype has at least ten counts. V usage is TRBV12-3 or TRBV12-4 and J usage is TRBJ2-5; tentatively, D is TRBD1 (6 bases). The V end was cut by 5 bases, the J end by 5 bases, with 21 bases between. The CDR3 length is 16 residues. CDR3 in DNA: TGTGCCAGCAGTCCTCCGGTTCTACTTCAGGGGGAGACCCAGTACTTC. This sequence encodes CASSPPVLLQGETQYF.

The chain joins TRBV3-1 to TRBJ2-1; TRBD2 aligns across 10 bases. J was trimmed by 9 bases and V by 5 bases; bases with no gene match: 7. CDR1 is LGHDT, CDR2 YNNKEL, per germline (reference sequence). The CDR3 spans 14 residues. In nucleotides, the CDR3 is TGTGCCAGCAGCACGAGCGGGGGGGCCTCTGAGCAGTTCTTC. It translates to CASSTSGGASEQFF.

This clonotype was observed a few times. The gene calls are TRBV5-6 and TRBJ1-6, with 7 bases fitting TRBD1. The CDR3 consists of 15 residues. Germline V gene data show CDR1 as SGHDT and CDR2 as YYEEEE. V dropped 2 bases and J dropped 14; count of bases not matched to a gene: 13. CDR3 coding DNA: TGTGCCAGCAGCTTTGCTGCCCAGGGGCAGGGGGCCCTCCACTTT. It is translated as CASSFAAQGQGALHF.

The chain has TRBV2 and TRBJ2-7; D could derive from TRBD1 or TRBD2 (5 bases each). The CDR3 is made up of 14 amino acids. Germline CDR1 and CDR2: SNHLY and FYNNEI. The V end lost 7 bases, the J end lost 2 bases, and 15 bases lay between the germline ends. CDR3 loop: CASMRGRGPYEQYV. DNA for the CDR3: TGTGCCAGCATGAGGGGAAGGGGTCCCTACGAGCAGTACGTC.

The table lists this clonotype with many counts. The rearrangement links TRBV10-3 to TRBJ2-7; 7 nucleotides line up with TRBD1. The CDR3 loop spans 12 amino acids. Germline CDR1 is ENHRY and CDR2 is SYGVKD. Germline trimming cut 5 bases from V and 5 bases from J; bases unmatched to any gene: 3. Here the CDR3 reads CAISRDRDEQYF. DNA for the CDR3: TGTGCCATCAGTCGCGACAGGGACGAGCAGTACTTC.

The sample holds many counts of this clonotype. This sequence joins TRBV6-1 and TRBJ1-3; D is unresolved. The CDR3 runs to 16 residues. V was shortened by 5 bases and J by 4 bases, with 18 bases between the two germline ends. Germline CDR1 and CDR2: MNHNS and SASEGT. Written as DNA, the CDR3 is TGTGCCAGCAGTCGCCAGGAGGTCGCGTCCGGAAACACCATATATTTT. Its translation is CASSRQEVASGNTIYF.

This clonotype was observed a few times. V and J are TRBV7-3 and TRBJ1-5; no definite D call. The V end was cut by 4 bases, the J end by 3 bases, with 10 bases between. The CDR3 runs 14 residues. The V gene's germline CDR1 is SGHTA and CDR2 FQGTGA. CDR3 in DNA: TGTGCCAGCAGCTCTAGACGTTCCAATCAGCCCCAGCATTTT. It specifies CASSSRRSNQPQHF.

The V call is TRBV4-1, the J call TRBJ2-7, with TRBD1 as a possible D gene (6 bases). The V gene lost 0 bases and the J gene lost 4 bases, with 10 bases spanning the gap. CDR3 length: 14 amino acids. Germline CDR1 reads MGHRA; CDR2 reads YSYEKL. CDR3 nucleotide sequence: TGCGCCAGCAGCCAAGACCCAGGACAGTACGAGCAGTACGTC. It yields the protein CASSQDPGQYEQYV.

This clonotype was observed many times. This rearrangement joins TRBV7-8 to TRBJ2-7; D perhaps matches TRBD2 (6 bases). CDR3 length equals 14 residues. The germline V and J ends were trimmed by 5 bases and 4 bases, with 15 bases remaining between them. Looked up from germline, CDR1 is SGHVS and CDR2 is FQNEAQ. The CDR3 DNA reads as TGTGCCAGCAGCCTAGGAGGGTACTCTTACGAGCAGTACTTC. Its protein product is CASSLGGYSYEQYF.

In its sample, this clonotype was seen many times. The rearrangement joins TRBV4-2 to TRBJ2-3; D remains unclear. Deletions cut 0 bases from V and 4 bases from J, with 5 bases between. The CDR3 extends over 13 amino acids. Germline V lookup: CDR1 LGHNA, CDR2 YNFKEQ. CDR3 protein: CASSQDLADTQYF. The CDR3 bases are TGTGCCAGCAGCCAAGATCTTGCAGATACGCAGTATTTT.

In its sample, this clonotype was seen many times. J is TRBJ1-2 and V is TRBV20-1, with no clear D. This CDR3 comprises 16 residues. The germline V gene encodes CDR1 DFQATT and CDR2 SNEGSKA (reference sequence). V gave up 1 base and J gave up 8 bases, with 23 bases separating them. CDR3 sequence: CSARATLTAYERGYTF. The CDR3 coding sequence is TGCAGTGCTAGAGCCACCCTTACGGCTTACGAACGAGGCTACACCTTC.

This clonotype was counted at least ten times. The chain combines TRBV4-2 with TRBJ1-1; D may be TRBD1 (6 bases). Trimming cost V 0 bases and J 10 bases, with 12 bases left between them. Germline V gene sequence: CDR1 LGHNA, CDR2 YNFKEQ. The CDR3 totals 13 residues. Here the CDR3 reads CASSQEVGRGAFF. As DNA, the CDR3 is TGTGCCAGCAGCCAAGAGGTCGGCAGGGGAGCTTTCTTT.

This clonotype showed up many times. The chain carries TRBV7-8 and TRBJ1-6, with 9 bases fitting TRBD1. The germline V gene encodes CDR1 SGHVS and CDR2 FQNEAQ. This CDR3 is 16 amino acids long. The trim removed 2 bases at V and 5 bases at J, leaving 4 bases unmatched. The CDR3 nucleotides are TGTGCCAGCAGCTTACTGGGACAGGGTAATAATTCACCCCTCCACTTT. This encodes CASSLLGQGNNSPLHF. The full variable domain, completed using reference TRBV7-8 and TRBJ1-6, is GAGVSQSPRYKVAKRGQDVALRCDPISGHVSLFWYQQALGQGPEFLTYFQNEAQLDKSGLPSDRFFAERPEGSVSTLKIQRTQQEDSAVYLCASSLLGQGNNSPLHFGNGTRLTVT.

This clonotype was recorded many times. V usage is TRBV7-9 and J usage is TRBJ2-3; no clear D. V gave up 3 bases and J gave up 2 bases, with 9 bases separating them. Per the germline V gene, CDR1 is SEHNR and CDR2 is FQNEAQ (reference sequence). The CDR3 consists of 14 residues. The CDR3 DNA reads as TGTGCCAGCAGCTTCCAAACCCTCACAGATACGCAGTATTTT. Its translation is CASSFQTLTDTQYF. Complete variable domain (other parts from reference TRBV7-9 and TRBJ2-3): DTGVSQNPRHKITKRGQNVTFRCDPISEHNRLYWYRQTLGQGPEFLTYFQNEAQLEKSRLLSDRFSAERPKGSFSTLEIQRTEQGDSAMYLCASSFQTLTDTQYFGPGTRLTVL.

In this sample, this clonotype turned up many times. The chain combines TRBV12-3 or TRBV12-4 with TRBJ1-2, with D maybe TRBD1 (6 bases). V lost 5 bases to trimming and J lost 4 bases, with 17 bases between them. The CDR3 has 15 amino acids. The CDR3 protein is CASSPTPGVGYGYTF. As DNA, the CDR3 is TGTGCCAGCAGTCCGACCCCAGGGGTTGGCTATGGCTACACCTTC.

This clonotype was observed at least ten times. The chain employs TRBV29-1 and TRBJ1-4; D is unresolved. Germline CDR1 and CDR2: SQVTM and ANQGSEA. Trimming took 6 bases from V and 7 from J, leaving 18 bases between them. The CDR3 is 14 residues long. Here the CDR3 reads CSVKREARGEKLFF. The CDR3 DNA is TGCAGCGTCAAGAGGGAGGCGCGGGGTGAAAAACTGTTTTTT.

J is TRBJ2-2 and V is TRBV7-2; D is unresolved. Germline CDR1 is SGHTA and CDR2 is FQGNSA. V was cut by 7 bases and J by 1 base, with 10 bases left in between. This CDR3 has 14 residues. The CDR3 region has the DNA TGTGCCAGCACCGAAAACAGGAACACCGGGGAGCTGTTTTTT. Residues: CASTENRNTGELFF.